One sample yielded the 9 T cell receptor beta chains listed below, sequenced in a study of human T cells and chemical hapten exposure. Indicated time point: patch test 3, about 24 weeks after DPC sensitization. Stated treatment: therapeutic diphenylcyclopropenone sensitization with weekly scalp DPC. TCRdb reanalysed the RACE reads using MiXCR and keeps one entry per CDR3 protein. The sample lists over 55,000 distinct CDR3 sequences; approximately 10% were seen once. Sequencing used whole blood, obtained in connection with sensitization to the hapten diphenylcyclopropenone (DPC). These receptors all stem from a woman between 50 and 59 years old with alopecia areata. Some clones in this sample may be carry-over from other donors' samples.

The chain combines TRBV18 with TRBJ2-2; no reliable D call. The V and J ends lost 2 bases and 4 bases respectively, with 11 bases between them. Looked up from germline, CDR1 is KGHSH and CDR2 is LQKENI. CDR3 length: 15 amino acids. DNA for the CDR3: TGTGCCAGCTCACCAACGCCCTGGGCCACCGGGGAGCTGTTTTTT. Amino acid sequence: CASSPTPWATGELFF.

This clonotype appeared many times. The V call is TRBV6-5, the J call TRBJ1-1, with D maybe TRBD1 (6 bases). The V end lost 5 bases, the J end lost 6 bases, and 16 bases lay between the germline ends. Germline CDR1 MNHEY, CDR2 SVGAGI. This CDR3 is built from 14 residues. CDR3 residues: CASSHNREGSEAFF. CDR3 nucleotides: TGTGCCAGCAGTCACAACAGGGAGGGCTCTGAAGCTTTCTTT.

This clonotype was seen repeatedly, ten times or more. This chain links TRBV12-3 or TRBV12-4 with TRBJ2-2, with no clear D. The ends were cut back, 6 bases at V and 0 bases at J, with 8 bases in the middle. The CDR3 has 14 amino acids. CDR3 in amino acids: CASRQSANTGELFF. The CDR3 nucleotides are TGTGCCAGCAGACAGAGCGCGAACACCGGGGAGCTGTTTTTT.

This clonotype has a count of ten or more. V is TRBV7-8 and J is TRBJ2-3, with no clear D. CDR1 and CDR2 from the germline V gene are SGHVS and FQNEAQ. V was shortened by 2 bases and J by 1 base, with 10 bases between the two germline ends. This CDR3 has 15 residues. For the CDR3, the DNA is TGTGCCAGCAGCTTAAGAGCCCTAGGCACAGATACGCAGTATTTT. Translated, it gives CASSLRALGTDTQYF.

This chain connects TRBV7-2 to TRBJ1-2, with unresolved D. The germline CDR1 and CDR2 sequences are SGHTA and FQGNSA. The CDR3 loop spans 13 amino acids. Trimming cost V 1 base and J 1 base, with 4 bases left between them. The CDR3 DNA reads as TGTGCCAGCAGCTTAGGCATTAACTATGGCTACACCTTC. Translating gives CASSLGINYGYTF.

This clonotype has just a few counts. The rearrangement links TRBV5-1 to TRBJ1-1, with D unresolved. Germline V gene sequence: CDR1 SGHRS, CDR2 YFSETQ. V was shortened by 0 bases and J by 4 bases, with 10 bases between the two germline ends. The CDR3 consists of 14 residues. CDR3: CASSLEGGITEAFF. For the CDR3, the DNA is TGCGCCAGCAGCTTGGAGGGCGGAATCACTGAAGCTTTCTTT.

The sample holds many counts of this clonotype. The chain employs TRBV6-2 or TRBV6-3 and TRBJ1-1; TRBD1 is a possible D gene (5 bases). CDR1 is MNHEY and CDR2 is SVGEGT in the germline V gene. V dropped 4 bases and J dropped 5 bases, with 20 bases sitting between them. This CDR3 has 16 residues. The CDR3 DNA reads as TGTGCCAGCAGTTTTTGGGACCCCCGTGAGAGAACTGAAGCTTTCTTT. Translating gives CASSFWDPRERTEAFF.

This clonotype was counted a few times. The gene calls are TRBV9 and TRBJ1-5, with D possibly being TRBD1 (5 bases). The CDR3 is 17 amino acids. Trimming stripped 0 bases from V and 9 bases from J, with 22 bases between. Germline V gene lookup returns CDR1 SGDLS and CDR2 YYNGEE. The CDR3 loop is CASSVGTGTSQQGPQHF. The CDR3 nucleotides are TGTGCCAGCAGCGTAGGAACGGGGACCTCCCAGCAAGGGCCCCAGCATTTT.

This clonotype was picked up one time. J is TRBJ2-1 and V is TRBV28; perhaps TRBD2 as D (6 bases). CDR3 length equals 13 residues. Looked up from germline, CDR1 is MDHEN and CDR2 is SYDVKM. Trimming removed 2 bases at V and 10 bases at J, with 12 bases between. CDR3 protein: CASSLGGEREQFF. The CDR3 bases are TGTGCCAGCAGTTTAGGAGGGGAGAGGGAGCAGTTCTTC. Combining the CDR3 with reference TRBV28 and TRBJ2-1 gives the whole variable domain DVKVTQSSRYLVKRTGEKVFLECVQDMDHENMFWYRQDPGLGLRLIYFSYDVKMKEKGDIPEGYSVSREKKERFSLILESASTNQTSMYLCASSLGGEREQFFGPGTRLTVL.